This TCR beta chain was identified during a study of T cell responses to AZD1222 COVID-19 vaccine. Points from the study as a whole: Targeting of unmutated variant regions was reportedly seen in nearly half of spike-specific TCRs.

Turning to this clone: What it binds is not known.

The V end was cut by 3 bases, the J end by 6 bases, with 15 bases between. The CDR3 runs 15 residues. Germline loops: CDR1 SGHTA, CDR2 FQGNSA. Libraries were prepared by immunoSEQ multiplex PCR; TCRdb keeps only in-frame clonotypes and omits some of them. The table includes about 110,000 clones, around 86% detected once. The sample was peripheral blood, taken on day 0 of AZD1222 vaccination. The clonotype comes from an adult in good health. The rearrangement uses TRBV7-2 and TRBJ2-1; D tentatively fits TRBD1 or TRBD2 (5 bases each). The CDR3 DNA reads as TGTGCCAGCAGCTTGGACGGGACGGGCGGCAATGAGCAGTTCTTC. Translation: CASSLDGTGGNEQFF. The full variable domain, its missing parts supplied by reference TRBV7-2 and TRBJ2-1, is GAGVSQSPSNKVTEKGKDVELRCDPISGHTALYWYRQSLGQGLEFLIYFQGNSAPDKSGLPSDRFSAERTGGSVSTLTIQRTQQEDSAVYLCASSLDGTGGNEQFFGPGTRLTVL.